Following are 25 T cell receptor beta chains from one sample sequenced in a study of T cells in Graves' hyperthyroidism and ophthalmopathy. Amplification yielded TCR beta CDR3 regions, with RNA transcripts as the source. The primer set for the first-round RT-PCR of the TCR CDR3 was HTBI. Each CDR3 protein gets one entry after TCRdb re-called the multiplex PCR reads with MiXCR. The sample consists of 450,000 to 500,000 distinct CDR3 sequences, 22% of them appearing once. The sample taken for sequencing was blood. The source of these receptors is a woman in her 70s with Graves' ophthalmopathy.

This clonotype came up many times. V is TRBV20-1 and J is TRBJ2-1; the match to TRBD2 covers 12 bases. V was pared by 6 bases and J by 4 bases, with 1 base of the junction left unmatched. CDR1 DFQATT and CDR2 SNEGSKA come from the germline V gene (reference sequence). The CDR3 is made up of 13 amino acids. CDR3 sequence (DNA): TGCAGTGCCGGGACTAGCGGGTACAATGAGCAGTTCTTC. Its protein product is CSAGTSGYNEQFF.

This clonotype was observed many times. The chain couples TRBV28 to TRBJ1-1; D gene uncertain. The V end lost 6 bases, the J end lost 5 bases, and 19 bases lay between the germline ends. Germline V CDR1 and CDR2: MDHEN, SYDVKM. CDR3 size: 15 residues. The CDR3 DNA is TGTGCCAGCAGGACCAAGACCCGAACGTTTACTGAAGCTTTCTTT. Its translation: CASRTKTRTFTEAFF.

The chain couples TRBV20-1 to TRBJ2-1; TRBD1 aligns across 7 bases. CDR1 and CDR2 (germline): DFQATT, SNEGSKA (reference sequence). V lost 1 base, J lost 8 bases, and 2 bases stayed unmatched. The CDR3 covers 12 residues. CDR3 DNA sequence: TGCAGTGCTAGAGGACAGGGTGATGAGCAGTTCTTC. Protein: CSARGQGDEQFF.

Turning to this clonotype: Because the CDR3 is missing its conserved closing phenylalanine or tryptophan, this is likely a read error. This chain links TRBV6-1 with TRBJ1-2; a possible D gene is TRBD1 (6 bases). Germline V gene sequence: CDR1 MNHNS, CDR2 SASEGT. V lost 4 bases, J lost 4 bases, and 16 bases lay in between. This CDR3 is built from 15 residues. CDR3 amino acids: CASSALRGNVYGYTL. Written as DNA, the CDR3 is TGTGCCAGCAGTGCTCTGAGGGGGAACGTCTATGGCTACACCCTC.

This chain joins TRBV28 and TRBJ1-2; maybe TRBD1 (6 bases). The CDR3 sequence is 15 residues long. Trimming removed 5 bases at V and 2 bases at J, with 15 bases between. CDR1 and CDR2 from the germline V gene are MDHEN and SYDVKM. The CDR3 DNA reads TGTGCCAGCAGTGATGGGGGCGCGGGGAACTATGGCTACACCTTC. Residues: CASSDGGAGNYGYTF.

The chain uses TRBV6-1 and TRBJ1-6; TRBD1 matches 9 bases. The V gene's germline CDR1 is MNHNS and CDR2 SASEGT. The trim removed 6 bases at V and 9 bases at J, leaving 6 bases unmatched. The CDR3 length is 14 residues. The CDR3 reads CASRTQGASSPLHF. The CDR3 coding sequence is TGTGCCAGCAGAACACAGGGGGCGAGTTCACCCCTCCACTTT.

This clonotype was recorded a few times. This sequence joins TRBV9 and TRBJ2-3; 13 nucleotides align to TRBD2. In germline, CDR1 is SGDLS, CDR2 YYNGEE. The ends lost 3 bases at V and 6 bases at J; junction bases unmatched: 7. CDR3 length equals 16 residues. CDR3 nucleotides: TGTGCCAGCAGCGCCTGGACTAGCGGGAGTTTTGATACGCAGTATTTT. Amino acid sequence: CASSAWTSGSFDTQYF.

V usage is TRBV5-1 and J usage is TRBJ2-1; no reliable D call. CDR1 is SGHRS, CDR2 YFSETQ, per germline. This CDR3 comprises 16 residues. Trimming took off 0 bases at V and 6 bases at J, with 16 bases between the two ends. CDR3 DNA: TGCGCCAGCAGCTTGGGGCGTACCTTAAGAGCCAATGAGCAGTTCTTC. Residues: CASSLGRTLRANEQFF. The complete variable domain, with remaining parts taken from reference TRBV5-1 and TRBJ2-1, reads KAGVTQTPRYLIKTRGQQVTLSCSPISGHRSVSWYQQTPGQGLQFLFEYFSETQRNKGNFPGRFSGRQFSNSRSEMNVSTLELGDSALYLCASSLGRTLRANEQFFGPGTRLTVL.

This chain links TRBV5-1 with TRBJ2-7; either TRBD1 or TRBD2 may supply D (6 bases each). The CDR3 has 14 residues. V lost 3 bases to trimming and J lost 2 bases, with 12 bases between them. From germline, CDR1 is SGHRS and CDR2 YFSETQ. This chain's CDR3 is CASSSKGGAYEQYF. The CDR3 DNA reads TGCGCCAGCAGCTCCAAGGGGGGCGCCTACGAGCAGTACTTC.

The V call is TRBV3-1, the J call TRBJ2-3; 10 bases line up with TRBD2. The germline gives CDR1 LGHDT, CDR2 YNNKEL (reference sequence). V dropped 1 base and J dropped 4; count of bases not matched to a gene: 11. The CDR3 sequence is 18 residues long. The CDR3 sequence: CASSQGGGLAEGPDTQYF. CDR3 coding DNA: TGTGCCAGCAGCCAAGGCGGAGGACTAGCGGAGGGCCCAGATACGCAGTATTTT.

This clonotype has more than one count but fewer than ten. The chain employs TRBV20-1 and TRBJ2-5, with D possibly TRBD1 on 6 matching bases. The ends were cut back, 4 bases at V and 1 base at J, with 16 bases in the middle. The CDR3 loop spans 15 amino acids. Germline loops: CDR1 DFQATT, CDR2 SNEGSKA (reference sequence). The CDR3 DNA sequence: TGCAGTGCTACCCCCCCCGTACAGGGCCAAGAGACCCAGTACTTC. Encoded protein: CSATPPVQGQETQYF.

The chain employs TRBV6-4 and TRBJ1-2, with 7 bases lining up with TRBD1. The V gene end was trimmed by 1 base and the J gene end by 8 bases; junction bases not matched to a gene: 7. The CDR3 spans 14 residues. CDR1 and CDR2 (germline): MRHNA, SNTAGT. CDR3 loop: CASSDFAGGTGYTF. CDR3 DNA: TGTGCCAGCAGTGACTTCGCAGGGGGGACCGGCTACACCTTC.

This clonotype has more than one count but fewer than ten. The genes are TRBV30 and TRBJ2-3, with D perhaps matching TRBD1 or TRBD2 (6 bases each). Germline-derived CDR1 and CDR2 are GTSNPN and SVGIG (reference sequence). V was trimmed by 3 bases and J by 2 bases, leaving 27 bases between them. This CDR3 has 19 amino acids. The CDR3: CAWRRRASFLAGHTDTQYF. The DNA of the CDR3 is TGTGCCTGGAGGCGTCGGGCGTCCTTTTTGGCGGGACACACAGATACGCAGTATTTT.

This clonotype was detected ten times or more. The chain links TRBV2 to TRBJ2-4, with a tentative D call TRBD1 (5 bases). The CDR3 totals 17 residues. Trimming removed 7 bases at V and 0 bases at J, with 19 bases between. CDR1 and CDR2 from the germline V gene are SNHLY and FYNNEI. CDR3 loop: CASTLDRARLAKNIQYF. The CDR3 DNA follows: TGTGCCAGCACCCTTGACAGAGCCCGCTTAGCCAAAAACATTCAGTACTTC.

The table lists this clonotype with a few counts. V usage is TRBV2 and J usage is TRBJ1-5; TRBD1 matches at 8 bases. Looked up from germline, CDR1 is SNHLY and CDR2 is FYNNEI. The CDR3 runs to 15 residues. Germline trimming cut 2 bases from V and 7 bases from J; bases unmatched to any gene: 7. As DNA, the CDR3 is TGTGCCAGCAGTGAACCAGGGGGCTTGAGGCAGCCCCAGCATTTT. It encodes CASSEPGGLRQPQHF.

The sample holds many counts of this clonotype. The chain combines TRBV6-2 or TRBV6-3 with TRBJ2-4, with 12 bases matching TRBD2. The CDR3 is 16 amino acids. CDR1 is MNHEY and CDR2 is SVGEGT in the germline V gene. The V segment lost 10 bases and the J segment 0 bases; nucleotides outside the gene matches: 7. As DNA, the CDR3 is TGTGCCACCGGACTAGCGGGACCTCTAGCCAAAAACATTCAGTACTTC. Protein: CATGLAGPLAKNIQYF.

This clonotype was picked up many times. The chain combines TRBV12-3 or TRBV12-4 with TRBJ1-1, with D perhaps TRBD1 (5 bases). The V gene lost 3 bases and the J gene lost 5 bases, with 19 bases spanning the gap. This CDR3 is built from 16 residues. Here the CDR3 reads CASSFVLGQGGTEAFF. CDR3 in DNA: TGTGCCAGCAGTTTTGTTCTTGGGCAGGGAGGGACTGAAGCTTTCTTT.

The V call is TRBV24-1, the J call TRBJ2-2; possible D gene TRBD2, 5 bases. CDR1 KGHDR and CDR2 SFDVKD come from the germline V gene. V dropped 9 bases and J dropped 2 bases, with 12 bases sitting between them. This CDR3 has 14 amino acids. The CDR3 bases are TGTGCCACCTCCGCCGGGGTTAACACCGGGGAGCTGTTTTTT. Its protein is CATSAGVNTGELFF.

The gene calls are TRBV7-2 and TRBJ2-2, with D perhaps TRBD2 (6 bases). The germline gives CDR1 SGHTA, CDR2 FQGNSA. The CDR3 sequence is 15 residues long. Trimming stripped 1 base from V and 6 bases from J, with 12 bases between. CDR3 sequence: CASSLVLGRSGELFF. CDR3 sequence (DNA): TGTGCCAGCAGCTTAGTTCTAGGGAGGTCCGGGGAGCTGTTTTTT.

The rearrangement uses TRBV27 and TRBJ2-4, with 7 bases matching TRBD2. The CDR3 runs 13 residues. Germline V gene lookup returns CDR1 MNHEY and CDR2 SMNVEV (reference sequence). The ends lost 5 bases at V and 6 bases at J; junction bases unmatched: 4. In DNA form, the CDR3 reads TGTGCCAGCAGTGAACTAGCGACAAACATTCAGTACTTC. Translating gives CASSELATNIQYF.

The V call is TRBV19, the J call TRBJ2-7; D is possibly TRBD1 or TRBD2 (5 bases each). The CDR3 loop spans 15 amino acids. In germline, CDR1 is LNHDA, CDR2 SQIVND (reference sequence). Trimming shortened V by 5 bases and J by 3 bases, and 17 bases separated the two germline ends. The CDR3 region has the DNA TGTGCCAGTAGTCCCGGAGGTCCTGGGGGCTACGAGCAGTACTTC. It specifies CASSPGGPGGYEQYF.

This clonotype was recorded at least ten times. This chain joins TRBV6-1 and TRBJ1-5, with no clear D. The germline V and J ends were trimmed by 0 bases and 6 bases, with 18 bases remaining between them. The CDR3 contains 17 residues. Germline loops: CDR1 MNHNS, CDR2 SASEGT. The CDR3 loop is CASSEAARTRVGQPQHF. DNA for the CDR3: TGTGCCAGCAGTGAAGCAGCCCGGACGAGAGTGGGTCAGCCCCAGCATTTT.

The genes are TRBV5-1 and TRBJ2-7; the match to TRBD1 covers 8 bases. J gave up 3 bases and V 0 bases, and 5 bases lay outside the gene matches. The germline gives CDR1 SGHRS, CDR2 YFSETQ. This CDR3 has 15 residues. The CDR3 coding sequence is TGCGCCAGCAGCTTGGCGGGGGACAGGCACTACGAGCAGTACTTC. It encodes CASSLAGDRHYEQYF.

In this sample, this clonotype turned up a few times. The chain uses TRBV3-1 and TRBJ1-2; no firm D call. V was clipped by 0 bases and J by 8 bases, with 13 bases between them. The CDR3 covers 14 residues. Germline V gives CDR1 LGHDT, CDR2 YNNKEL (reference sequence). The CDR3, as DNA: TGTGCCAGCAGCCAAGACAGAGGCAACGTGGGCTACACCTTC. It yields the protein CASSQDRGNVGYTF.

The rearrangement uses TRBV3-1 and TRBJ2-7; D not resolved. Germline V CDR1 and CDR2: LGHDT, YNNKEL (reference sequence). V was clipped by 2 bases and J by 1 base, with 6 bases between them. The CDR3 consists of 13 residues. CDR3 amino acids: CASSQLTSYEQYF. CDR3 nucleotides: TGTGCCAGCAGCCAACTAACATCCTACGAGCAGTACTTC.